This T cell receptor (beta chain) was recovered during a study of shared clonotypes between healthy human individuals. Sequencing was performed with immunoSEQ multiplex PCR; in TCRdb, only in-frame clones are kept and a portion is missing. The sample consists of about 800,000 clones, approximately 97% of them appearing once. Only CD45RO-negative cells positively selected for CCR7 counted as naive CD8 cells, so terminally differentiated effector memory CD45RA+ cells were excluded. V lost 2 bases and J lost 5, with 9 bases in between. CDR1 and CDR2 (germline): MNHEY, SMNVEV (reference sequence). The CDR3 length is 13 residues.

The sequencing sample was made of naive CD8+ T cells sorted from blood. This TCR was sampled from a man aged 30-40 years in good health. The rearrangement joins TRBV27 to TRBJ1-2, with D maybe TRBD1 (6 bases). The CDR3 sequence: CASSLGQPYGYTF. DNA of the CDR3: TGTGCCAGCAGTTTAGGACAGCCTTATGGCTACACCTTC.